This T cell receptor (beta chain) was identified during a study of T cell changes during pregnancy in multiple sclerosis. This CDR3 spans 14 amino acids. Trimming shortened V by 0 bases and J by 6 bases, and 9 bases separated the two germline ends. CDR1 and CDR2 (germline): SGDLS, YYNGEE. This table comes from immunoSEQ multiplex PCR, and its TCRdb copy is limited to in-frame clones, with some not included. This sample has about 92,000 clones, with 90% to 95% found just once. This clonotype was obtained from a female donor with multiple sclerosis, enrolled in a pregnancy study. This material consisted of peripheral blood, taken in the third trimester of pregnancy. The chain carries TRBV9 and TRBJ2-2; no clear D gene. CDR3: CASSVELAAGELFF. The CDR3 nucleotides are TGTGCCAGCAGCGTAGAGTTAGCCGCCGGGGAGCTGTTTTTT.